The 21 T cell receptor beta chains presented below share a single source sample, sequenced in a study of shared clonotypes between healthy human individuals (dated by TCRdb to the early 2020s). The library was built by means of the immunoSEQ multiplex PCR assay. Held by TCRdb, this immuneACCESS table contains in-frame sequences only and omits some clones. Under half of the omission traces to an unresolved V gene where checked; the cause of the rest is unknown. The sample yields more than 200,000 clones; approximately 65% were counted once. The top ten hold more than 9.5% of the sample. The sample was memory CD4+ T cells sorted from blood. This specimen's cell subset or site label, per the study, means: CD45RA-negative fraction. The receptor source for this set is a man younger than 45 in good health.

The chain recombines TRBV18 with TRBJ2-2, with 8 bases lining up with TRBD1. The CDR3 is 16 residues long. After removal of 3 bases from V and 3 bases from J, the junction contained 6 bases not matched to a gene. The V gene's germline CDR1 is KGHSH and CDR2 LQKENI. DNA of the CDR3: TGTGCCAGCTCACCTCGACAGGGGACGGACACCGGGGAGCTGTTTTTT. It yields the protein CASSPRQGTDTGELFF.

This clone was counted between two and nine times. The chain uses TRBV29-1 and TRBJ1-1; D possibly corresponds to TRBD1 (5 bases). Germline V gene data show CDR1 as SQVTM and CDR2 as ANQGSEA. The CDR3 length is 11 residues. V shed 1 base and J shed 7 bases, with 7 bases lying between them. In nucleotides, the CDR3 is TGCAGCGTTGAAGCCGACAGTGAAGCTTTCTTT. Its translation: CSVEADSEAFF.

The chain links TRBV28 to TRBJ1-2; no firm D call. Trimming took 3 bases from V and 4 from J, leaving 18 bases between them. Germline V CDR1 and CDR2: MDHEN, SYDVKM. This CDR3 contains 16 residues. The CDR3 spells CASSLTPFTDAYGYTF. In DNA form, the CDR3 reads TGTGCCAGCAGTTTGACCCCCTTCACAGACGCCTATGGCTACACCTTC.

This clone was seen a handful of times. At one end, the junction sequence differs from germline, possibly due to a read error. This chain links TRBV11-2 with TRBJ1-2; 7 nucleotides match TRBD1. This CDR3 has 13 amino acids. Germline lookup yields CDR1 SGHAT and CDR2 FQNNGV. The CDR3 DNA is TGTGCCAGCAGCCGATATGACAGGGCCGCGCCCGCCTTC. Translation gives CASSRYDRAAPAF.

This rearrangement joins TRBV7-8 to TRBJ2-2, with D perhaps matching TRBD2 (6 bases). The CDR3 covers 18 residues. Germline values: CDR1 SGHVS, CDR2 FQNEAQ. Trimming left V 5 bases short and J 2 bases short, with 21 bases between. The CDR3 nucleotides are TGTGCCAGCAGCCACGAAAGGCGGGGCCTTAAAAACACCGGGGAGCTGTTTTTT. Protein product: CASSHERRGLKNTGELFF.

The rearrangement joins TRBV11-2 to TRBJ1-1; TRBD1 matches 11 bases. Germline CDR1 is SGHAT and CDR2 is FQNNGV. The junction had 4 bases not matched to a gene; V was cut back by 2 bases and J by 11 bases. This CDR3 contains 13 residues. The CDR3 coding sequence is TGTGCCAGCAGCTTATCGGACAGGGGGCTCGCTTTCTTT. This encodes CASSLSDRGLAFF.

The sample holds many counts of this clone. This chain connects TRBV25-1 to TRBJ2-1; D unclear. The CDR3 is made up of 13 amino acids. The germline CDR1 and CDR2 sequences are MGHDK and SYGVNS. The germline V and J ends were trimmed by 5 bases and 5 bases, with 10 bases remaining between them. CDR3 in amino acids: CASSWAEDNEQFF. DNA of the CDR3: TGTGCCAGCAGTTGGGCGGAAGACAATGAGCAGTTCTTC.

The V gene is TRBV27, the J gene TRBJ2-7, with 7 bases matching TRBD2. Germline-derived CDR1 and CDR2 are MNHEY and SMNVEV (reference sequence). The V gene end was trimmed by 0 bases and the J gene end by 3 bases; junction bases not matched to a gene: 2. CDR3 length: 14 amino acids. CDR3: CASSLSSGGYEQYF. CDR3 coding DNA: TGTGCCAGCAGTTTATCGTCGGGAGGCTACGAGCAGTACTTC.

The sample holds many counts of this clone. This chain joins TRBV19 and TRBJ2-7; D ambiguous. The V end was cut by 5 bases, the J end by 2 bases, with 13 bases between. Germline assignment: CDR1 LNHDA and CDR2 SQIVND (reference sequence). CDR3 length: 14 amino acids. CDR3 coding DNA: TGTGCCAGTAGTCCCTACCTTGCGCCCTACGAGCAGTACTTC. As protein: CASSPYLAPYEQYF. The whole variable domain, filled in from reference TRBV19 and TRBJ2-7, reads DGGITQSPKYLFRKEGQNVTLSCEQNLNHDAMYWYRQDPGQGLRLIYYSQIVNDFQKGDIAEGYSVSREKKESFPLTVTSAQKNPTAFYLCASSPYLAPYEQYFGPGTRLTVT.

This chain connects TRBV6-6 to TRBJ1-5, with TRBD1 matching over 8 bases. The CDR3 is 15 residues long. The J segment lost 0 bases and the V segment lost 6 bases, leaving 4 bases of the junction unmatched. Germline V CDR1 and CDR2: MNHNY, SVGAGI (reference sequence). The DNA for the CDR3 is TGTGCCAGCAGCCCAGGACAGGGTAGCAATCAGCCCCAGCATTTT. The encoded protein is CASSPGQGSNQPQHF.

CDR3 in amino acids: CASSDQAAGANVLTF. Here the CDR3 DNA reads TGTGCCAGCAGTGATCAGGCAGCTGGGGCCAACGTCCTGACTTTC. The chain has TRBV6-1 and TRBJ2-6, with no clear D. V was clipped by 3 bases and J by 2 bases, with 8 bases between them. CDR1 and CDR2 from the germline V gene are MNHNS and SASEGT. The CDR3 spans 15 residues.

The chain carries TRBV29-1 and TRBJ2-7, with 8 bases lining up with TRBD1. Germline V gene sequence: CDR1 SQVTM, CDR2 ANQGSEA. The J segment lost 7 bases and the V segment lost 7 bases, leaving 9 bases of the junction unmatched. This CDR3 is 12 amino acids long. The DNA for the CDR3 is TGCAGCGCCAGCAGGGGGCCGGGGGAGCAGTACTTC. Protein product: CSASRGPGEQYF.

This clone was recorded only once. The chain carries TRBV7-2 and TRBJ1-2, with 9 positions matching TRBD1. Trimming removed 3 bases from V and 5 bases from J; junction bases left unmatched: 13. CDR3 length equals 17 residues. The germline gives CDR1 SGHTA, CDR2 FQGNSA. The CDR3 DNA sequence: TGTGCCAGCAGCTTCGCCGGGACAGGGCGCGACCTTTATGGCTACACCTTC. This codes for CASSFAGTGRDLYGYTF.

The J gene is TRBJ2-7, the V gene TRBV25-1, with TRBD1 matching 7 bases. The germline CDR1 and CDR2 sequences are MGHDK and SYGVNS. J lost 2 bases, V lost 3 bases, and 4 bases had no gene match. There are 14 residues in the CDR3. The CDR3 sequence is CASSERTGPYEQYF. The CDR3 nucleotides are TGTGCCAGCAGTGAGCGGACAGGCCCCTACGAGCAGTACTTC.

This clone was counted a few times. This chain connects TRBV7-7 to TRBJ2-5; 7 positions agree with TRBD1. CDR1 is SSHAT and CDR2 is FNYEAQ in the germline V gene (reference sequence). Trimming removed 5 bases from V and 5 bases from J; junction bases left unmatched: 5. The CDR3 loop spans 13 amino acids. CDR3 residues: CASSPTGSETQYF. The CDR3 DNA follows: TGTGCCAGCAGCCCGACAGGGAGCGAGACCCAGTACTTC.

The rearrangement joins TRBV6-1 to TRBJ1-4; TRBD1 agrees at 10 bases. Trimming removed 1 base from V and 6 bases from J; junction bases left unmatched: 2. Germline CDR1 is MNHNS and CDR2 is SASEGT. This CDR3 comprises 15 residues. CDR3 region: CASSEGTGGYEKLFF. The CDR3 DNA follows: TGTGCCAGCAGTGAAGGGACAGGGGGATATGAAAAACTGTTTTTT.

This clone was observed a handful of times. The chain carries TRBV7-3 and TRBJ1-1; maybe TRBD1 (5 bases). This CDR3 spans 13 amino acids. Germline CDR1 is SGHTA and CDR2 is FQGTGA. The germline V and J ends were trimmed by 5 bases and 4 bases, with 11 bases remaining between them. The CDR3 DNA reads TGTGCCAGCAGCCATTCAGGGTTCACTGAAGCTTTCTTT. It yields the protein CASSHSGFTEAFF. Complete variable domain (other parts from reference TRBV7-3 and TRBJ1-1): GAGVSQTPSNKVTEKGKYVELRCDPISGHTALYWYRQSLGQGPEFLIYFQGTGAADDSGLPNDRFFAVRPEGSVSTLKIQRTERGDSAVYLCASSHSGFTEAFFGQGTRLTVV.

This clone was seen at least ten times. The chain combines TRBV11-2 with TRBJ2-4, with D possibly being TRBD1 or TRBD2 (5 bases each). V dropped 2 bases and J dropped 0 bases, with 17 bases sitting between them. The CDR3 runs to 18 residues. Germline assignment: CDR1 SGHAT and CDR2 FQNNGV. The CDR3 bases are TGTGCCAGCAGCTTACCTACGGTAGCGAGGGGAGCCAAAAACATTCAGTACTTC. The encoded protein is CASSLPTVARGAKNIQYF.

The CDR3: CASKNPGQINTEAFF. CDR3 DNA: TGTGCCAGTAAAAACCCGGGACAGATAAACACTGAAGCTTTCTTT. J is TRBJ1-1 and V is TRBV19; 7 nucleotides match TRBD1. Germline CDR1 and CDR2: LNHDA and SQIVND (reference sequence). The CDR3 runs 15 residues. J gave up 2 bases and V 7 bases, and 10 bases lay outside the gene matches.

This rearrangement joins TRBV19 to TRBJ1-2; D may be TRBD1 (5 bases). The CDR3 is 14 amino acids. V was clipped by 2 bases and J by 8 bases, with 15 bases between them. The germline V gene encodes CDR1 LNHDA and CDR2 SQIVND (reference sequence). The CDR3 here is CASSINWDQRGYTF. CDR3 in DNA: TGTGCCAGTAGTATAAACTGGGACCAGCGGGGCTACACCTTC.

The chain recombines TRBV18 with TRBJ2-2, with D perhaps matching TRBD1 (5 bases). Trimming removed 6 bases from V and 2 bases from J, with 25 bases in between. This CDR3 region has 19 residues. CDR1 and CDR2 (germline): KGHSH, LQKENI. The CDR3 here is CASSVTEAGPHPNTGELFF. The CDR3 DNA reads as TGTGCCAGCTCTGTGACCGAGGCAGGGCCCCATCCTAACACCGGGGAGCTGTTTTTT.